These 26 T cell receptor beta chains share one sample of origin, sequenced in a study of T-cell reconstitution after alpha-beta-depleted transplantation in children. TCRbeta library preparation incorporated unique molecular identifiers. TCRdb itself ran the PCR reads through MiXCR, one entry per CDR3 protein. The sample has a few hundred thousand distinct CDR3 sequences, 25% to 30% seen once. The sequencing here drew on PBMCs, taken before TCRalphabeta/CD19-depleted stem cell transplant. These receptors originate from a boy younger than two with Wiskott-Aldrich syndrome, due to receive a stem cell transplant.

The rearrangement joins TRBV5-1 to TRBJ2-3, with TRBD2 matching 13 bases. V shed 4 bases, J shed 2 bases, and the junction held 7 bases outside the gene matches. CDR3 size: 17 residues. Germline-derived CDR1 and CDR2 are SGHRS and YFSETQ. Here the CDR3 DNA reads TGCGCCAGCAGCCCCCCGGGACTAGCGGGAAACACAGATACGCAGTATTTT. Protein: CASSPPGLAGNTDTQYF.

This clonotype was counted a few times. This chain connects TRBV27 to TRBJ2-1; D is perhaps TRBD2 (6 bases). Trimming took off 3 bases at V and 6 bases at J, with 15 bases between the two ends. The CDR3 contains 15 residues. In germline, CDR1 is MNHEY, CDR2 SMNVEV (reference sequence). The CDR3 region has the DNA TGTGCCAGCAGTTTTTGGAGGGGATTTTCCAATGAGCAGTTCTTC. The encoded protein is CASSFWRGFSNEQFF.

This clonotype appeared a few times. The genes are TRBV5-1 and TRBJ2-5; D gene uncertain. CDR1 is SGHRS and CDR2 is YFSETQ in the germline V gene. V was shortened by 4 bases and J by 2 bases, with 12 bases between the two germline ends. The CDR3 is made up of 14 amino acids. CDR3 amino acids: CASSVDRVQETQYF. In DNA, the CDR3 is TGCGCCAGCAGCGTGGATCGCGTACAAGAGACCCAGTACTTC.

This clonotype has a handful of counts. This chain links TRBV5-6 with TRBJ2-7; TRBD2 agrees at 8 bases. With V trimmed by 2 bases and J by 3 bases, 10 bases remained unmatched. Germline CDR1 is SGHDT and CDR2 is YYEEEE. This CDR3 has 16 residues. In DNA form, the CDR3 reads TGTGCCAGCAGCTTAAATAGCGGGGTACGTTTCTACGAGCAGTACTTC. It is translated as CASSLNSGVRFYEQYF.

This clonotype occurred a few times. The chain is built from TRBV5-1 and TRBJ2-1; 8 bases are shared with TRBD2. Trimming removed 0 bases from V and 15 bases from J; junction bases left unmatched: 8. The germline V gene has CDR1 SGHRS and CDR2 YFSETQ. The CDR3 totals 13 residues. The CDR3 DNA follows: TGCGCCAGCAGCTTGGAGCCTAGCGGGTTTCTGTTCTTC. Protein product: CASSLEPSGFLFF.

This clonotype was recorded a few times. This sequence joins TRBV5-1 and TRBJ2-3; D gene ambiguous. CDR1 and CDR2 from the germline V gene are SGHRS and YFSETQ. With 4 bases removed from V and 0 bases from J, the gap between germline ends came to 6 bases. The CDR3 consists of 13 residues. The DNA for the CDR3 is TGCGCCAGCAGCGGCGGAAGCACAGATACGCAGTATTTT. It codes for CASSGGSTDTQYF. Supplemented by reference TRBV5-1 and TRBJ2-3, the full variable domain reads KAGVTQTPRYLIKTRGQQVTLSCSPISGHRSVSWYQQTPGQGLQFLFEYFSETQRNKGNFPGRFSGRQFSNSRSEMNVSTLELGDSALYLCASSGGSTDTQYFGPGTRLTVL.

The chain joins TRBV5-1 to TRBJ2-5, with TRBD1 as a possible D gene (5 bases). The length of the CDR3 is 15 residues. The germline CDR1 and CDR2 sequences are SGHRS and YFSETQ. V lost 4 bases to trimming and J lost 4 bases, with 17 bases between them. The chain's CDR3 is CASSDGAALGETQYF. CDR3 DNA sequence: TGCGCCAGCAGCGATGGGGCAGCTTTGGGAGAGACCCAGTACTTC.

A few counts support this clonotype. The V and J genes are TRBV28 and TRBJ2-1, with 9 positions matching TRBD2. The junction had 6 bases not matched to a gene; V was cut back by 6 bases and J by 0 bases. This CDR3 contains 16 residues. From germline, CDR1 is MDHEN and CDR2 SYDVKM. The CDR3 DNA is TGTGCCAGCAGGTCCGGCGGGGGGGGCTCCTACAATGAGCAGTTCTTC. Translating gives CASRSGGGGSYNEQFF. The whole variable domain, remainder taken from reference TRBV28 and TRBJ2-1, is DVKVTQSSRYLVKRTGEKVFLECVQDMDHENMFWYRQDPGLGLRLIYFSYDVKMKEKGDIPEGYSVSREKKERFSLILESASTNQTSMYLCASRSGGGGSYNEQFFGPGTRLTVL.

The CDR3 sequence is CASSLRVPLTEAFF. In DNA form, the CDR3 reads TGTGCCAGCAGTTTAAGAGTTCCTCTCACTGAAGCTTTCTTT. The rearrangement uses TRBV27 and TRBJ1-1; D is undetermined. Deletions cut 2 bases from V and 4 bases from J, with 11 bases between. The CDR3 has 14 residues. Germline lookup yields CDR1 MNHEY and CDR2 SMNVEV (reference sequence).

V and J are TRBV5-6 and TRBJ2-3; the D gene could be TRBD1 or TRBD2 (5 bases each). V shed 4 bases and J shed 1 base, with 13 bases lying between them. This CDR3 is built from 15 residues. CDR1 and CDR2 (germline): SGHDT, YYEEEE. In DNA, the CDR3 is TGTGCCAGCAGCGCTCCGGGACCAGGCACAGATACGCAGTATTTT. Residues: CASSAPGPGTDTQYF.

V usage is TRBV6-1 and J usage is TRBJ1-1; tentative D call: TRBD1 (6 bases). Germline assignment: CDR1 MNHNS and CDR2 SASEGT. The CDR3 is 15 amino acids. The V end was cut by 8 bases, the J end by 0 bases, with 16 bases between. The CDR3, as DNA: TGTGCCAGCGCCGTAAAGACAGGTCTGAACACTGAAGCTTTCTTT. This gives the protein CASAVKTGLNTEAFF.

This clonotype was counted between two and nine times. The gene calls are TRBV4-2 and TRBJ1-1; the D is unclear. V was trimmed by 1 base and J by 2 bases, leaving 5 bases between them. Germline CDR1 LGHNA, CDR2 YNFKEQ. This CDR3 is 13 amino acids long. The CDR3 is CASSQVLNTEAFF. Written as DNA, the CDR3 is TGTGCCAGCAGCCAAGTGTTAAACACTGAAGCTTTCTTT.

This clonotype was observed a handful of times. The chain uses TRBV29-1 and TRBJ2-4, with no clear D. V lost 6 bases and J 0 bases, leaving 9 bases between the germline ends. Germline values: CDR1 SQVTM, CDR2 ANQGSEA. The CDR3 runs 13 residues. The CDR3: CSVRALAKNIQYF. The CDR3 DNA is TGCAGCGTACGCGCTCTAGCCAAAAACATTCAGTACTTC.

This clonotype was seen a handful of times. The chain carries TRBV12-3 or TRBV12-4 and TRBJ1-1; D is unclear. The CDR3 length is 12 residues. Trimming left V 3 bases short and J 11 bases short, with 13 bases between. The CDR3 spells CASSFGRRSAFF. The CDR3 DNA follows: TGTGCCAGCAGTTTTGGCAGAAGGAGTGCTTTCTTT.

In its sample, this clonotype was seen a few times. In DNA form, the CDR3 reads TGCAGTGCGGAATCCCTAGCGGGAGGGAAGTTCTTC. Protein product: CSAESLAGGKFF. V usage is TRBV20-1 and J usage is TRBJ2-1, with TRBD2 identical over 12 bases. There are 12 residues in the CDR3. The germline CDR1 and CDR2 sequences are DFQATT and SNEGSKA (reference sequence). Trimming removed 6 bases from V and 14 bases from J; junction bases left unmatched: 8.

This rearrangement joins TRBV29-1 to TRBJ2-7; a weak D match, TRBD1 (5 bases). The CDR3 runs to 13 residues. Germline V gene lookup returns CDR1 SQVTM and CDR2 ANQGSEA. The ends were cut back, 6 bases at V and 2 bases at J, with 14 bases in the middle. The CDR3 nucleotides are TGCAGCGTCGCCCTCAGGGCCACCTACGAGCAGTACTTC. Translation: CSVALRATYEQYF.

J is TRBJ1-1 and V is TRBV29-1; maybe TRBD1 (5 bases). The ends were cut back, 1 base at V and 8 bases at J, with 11 bases in the middle. CDR1 and CDR2 (germline): SQVTM, ANQGSEA. There are 12 residues in the CDR3. The CDR3 spells CSVEGVGEEAFF. The CDR3 nucleotides read TGCAGCGTTGAAGGCGTAGGGGAGGAAGCTTTCTTT.

This chain links TRBV5-1 with TRBJ2-5; D not resolved. Germline loops: CDR1 SGHRS, CDR2 YFSETQ. Between the trimmed V and J ends, which lost 0 bases and 2 bases, there was a span of 8 bases. The CDR3 consists of 14 residues. The CDR3 DNA reads as TGCGCCAGCAGCTTGGACGCAAATCAAGAGACCCAGTACTTC. Protein sequence: CASSLDANQETQYF.

This chain uses TRBV5-1 with TRBJ2-1; 8 nucleotides align to TRBD2. J gave up 4 bases and V 4 bases, and 7 bases lay outside the gene matches. The CDR3 is 15 residues long. Germline CDR1 is SGHRS and CDR2 is YFSETQ. The CDR3 loop reads CASSQTSEPYNEQFF. As DNA, the CDR3 is TGCGCCAGCAGCCAGACTAGCGAGCCATACAATGAGCAGTTCTTC. Filled out from reference TRBV5-1 and TRBJ2-1, the complete variable domain reads KAGVTQTPRYLIKTRGQQVTLSCSPISGHRSVSWYQQTPGQGLQFLFEYFSETQRNKGNFPGRFSGRQFSNSRSEMNVSTLELGDSALYLCASSQTSEPYNEQFFGPGTRLTVL.

This clonotype was counted a few times. V usage is TRBV27 and J usage is TRBJ1-6, with 7 positions matching TRBD1. This CDR3 has 16 amino acids. Germline CDR1 is MNHEY and CDR2 is SMNVEV (reference sequence). V lost 7 bases to trimming and J lost 1 base; unmatched junction nucleotides: 7. CDR3 in amino acids: CASKITTGSYNSPLHF. The CDR3 DNA follows: TGTGCCAGCAAAATCACGACAGGGTCCTATAATTCACCCCTCCACTTT.

The V and J genes are TRBV10-3 and TRBJ1-1, with a possible D match to TRBD1 (6 bases). The CDR3 consists of 13 residues. Germline V CDR1 and CDR2: ENHRY, SYGVKD. V was shortened by 6 bases and J by 2 bases, with 10 bases between the two germline ends. This CDR3 is CAIRRGDNTEAFF. The CDR3 DNA reads TGTGCCATCAGGAGGGGGGATAACACTGAAGCTTTCTTT.

The chain recombines TRBV12-3 or TRBV12-4 with TRBJ2-5; 7 positions agree with TRBD2. This CDR3 has 14 amino acids. Losses at the gene ends were 3 bases for V and 3 bases for J; bases not matched to a gene: 4. The CDR3 loop is CASSLRSGKETQYF. In DNA, the CDR3 is TGTGCCAGCAGTTTGAGGAGCGGGAAAGAGACCCAGTACTTC.

CDR3 nucleotides: TGTGCCAGCAGCCCAGCGGGAGGCCACAATGAGCAGTTCTTC. The encoded protein is CASSPAGGHNEQFF. The chain combines TRBV6-1 with TRBJ2-1; 9 nucleotides align to TRBD2. CDR3 length equals 14 residues. Germline CDR1 and CDR2: MNHNS and SASEGT. The V and J ends lost 6 bases and 5 bases, in that order; junction bases with no gene match: 5.

This clonotype was seen more than once but under ten times. The chain employs TRBV28 and TRBJ2-5; D perhaps matches TRBD2 (6 bases). The CDR3 loop spans 14 amino acids. V dropped 3 bases and J dropped 5 bases, with 13 bases sitting between them. Germline CDR1 and CDR2: MDHEN and SYDVKM. The CDR3 is CASSFGGTQETQYF. The CDR3 coding sequence is TGTGCCAGCAGTTTTGGAGGGACCCAGGAGACCCAGTACTTC.

The chain links TRBV11-1 to TRBJ2-5, with a tentative D call TRBD2 (5 bases). Germline loops: CDR1 SGHAT, CDR2 FQDESV (reference sequence). V dropped 5 bases and J dropped 0 bases, with 10 bases sitting between them. The CDR3 sequence is 14 residues long. This chain's CDR3 is CASSTRAYQETQYF. CDR3 bases: TGTGCCAGCAGCACGAGGGCCTACCAAGAGACCCAGTACTTC.

The genes are TRBV13 and TRBJ1-2; D gene unclear. Looked up from germline, CDR1 is PRHDT and CDR2 is FYEKMQ (reference sequence). This CDR3 has 15 residues. V lost 0 bases and J 8 bases, leaving 16 bases between the germline ends. DNA for the CDR3: TGTGCCAGCAGCTTAGGTCGTGTCCCTCGGGGAGGCTACACCTTC. Its protein is CASSLGRVPRGGYTF.